This TCR beta chain was observed in a study of T cell responses to AZD1222 COVID-19 vaccine. Germline-derived CDR1 and CDR2 are LNHDA and SQIVND (reference sequence). The CDR3 totals 13 residues. The V end was cut by 5 bases, the J end by 3 bases, with 10 bases between. This clone was detected once. Its specificity is not known. Notes on the study in general: There were mostly white British donors and more females than males, and clonal diversity was possibly underestimated. Sampling that yielded the repertoires occurred only after the peak T cell response. Nearly half of spike-specific TCRs reportedly go after variant regions that carry no mutations. Spike-specific TCR repertoires showed rising breadth and depth after two AZD1222 doses.

Assay used: immunoSEQ multiplex PCR; TCRdb lists only in-frame clones, some missing. The sample yields 120,000 or so clones, less than 95% seen once. This sample comprised peripheral blood, obtained on day 0 of MenACWY control vaccination. V gene TRBV19 combines with J gene TRBJ1-2; D ambiguous. The clonotype originates from an adult in good health. The DNA for the CDR3 is TGTGCCAGTAGTCCGTGGGATGACTATGGCTACACCTTC. Its protein product is CASSPWDDYGYTF.